This TCR beta chain was profiled in a study of T cell changes during pregnancy in multiple sclerosis. Data came from immunoSEQ multiplex PCR; TCRdb stores just in-frame clones and leaves some out. The sample lists 45,000 to 50,000 clones, about nine tenths occurring once. CDR3 length: 15 amino acids. The V gene's germline CDR1 is PRHDT and CDR2 FYEKMQ (reference sequence). V was trimmed by 3 bases and J by 5 bases, leaving 14 bases between them. The V gene is TRBV13, the J gene TRBJ2-1, with D possibly being TRBD1 (6 bases). This sequence was found in a female donor with multiple sclerosis, enrolled in a pregnancy study. The sample consisted of CD8+ T cells from peripheral blood mononuclear cells, taken after pregnancy. In DNA form, the CDR3 reads TGTGCCAGCAGCTTTGGTTGGGGGCCGGACAATGAGCAGTTCTTC. Amino acid sequence: CASSFGWGPDNEQFF.